These 31 T cell receptor beta chains were all obtained from the same sample, sequenced in a study of OX40 agonist ivuxolimab in advanced cancers. TCRdb's table, derived via immunoSEQ multiplex PCR, lists solely in-frame clones and lacks some. The table records 70,000 or so clones, 80% to 90% of them present only once. The sequenced sample was CD4+ or CD8+ T cells sorted from blood, obtained in a trial of the OX40 agonist ivuxolimab. The receptors originated from an adult with an advanced solid tumor such as melanoma, head and neck, liver or kidney cancer.

The chain employs TRBV2 and TRBJ1-1, with TRBD1 matching 8 bases. V gave up 5 bases and J gave up 4 bases; unmatched junction bases: 3. There are 13 residues in the CDR3. In germline, CDR1 is SNHLY, CDR2 FYNNEI. CDR3 loop: CASSRTGSTEAFF. CDR3 nucleotide sequence: TGTGCCAGCAGTAGGACAGGGAGCACTGAAGCTTTCTTT.

The chain has TRBV7-6 and TRBJ1-6; no firm D call. CDR3 length equals 15 residues. Germline V CDR1 and CDR2: SGHVS, FNYEAQ. Trimming left V 5 bases short and J 7 bases short, with 15 bases between. CDR3 sequence: CASSMKTDGNSPLHF. CDR3 nucleotides: TGTGCCAGCAGCATGAAGACCGACGGGAATTCACCCCTCCACTTT. Drawing the rest from reference TRBV7-6 and TRBJ1-6, the complete variable domain is GAGVSQSPRYKVTKRGQDVALRCDPISGHVSLYWYRQALGQGPEFLTYFNYEAQQDKSGLPNDRFSAERPEGSISTLTIQRTEQRDSAMYRCASSMKTDGNSPLHFGNGTRLTVT.

The chain is built from TRBV4-3 and TRBJ2-4; tentatively, D is TRBD1 or TRBD2 (5 bases each). The germline V gene has CDR1 LGHNA and CDR2 YSLEER. Trimming took 0 bases from V and 8 from J, leaving 20 bases between them. CDR3 size: 17 residues. The CDR3 nucleotides read TGCGCCAGCAGCCAAGATGCCCCCGGGACCGCCGCGGACATTCAGTACTTC. The encoded protein is CASSQDAPGTAADIQYF.

The chain uses TRBV5-8 and TRBJ2-5; D is tentatively TRBD1 or TRBD2 (5 bases each). The germline gives CDR1 SGHTS, CDR2 YDEGEE. The V and J ends lost 4 bases and 5 bases respectively, with 15 bases between them. This CDR3 contains 14 residues. The CDR3 DNA follows: TGTGCCAGCAGCAGGGACCGCGCCTGGGAGACCCAGTACTTC. This codes for CASSRDRAWETQYF.

The chain uses TRBV5-5 and TRBJ1-1, with D perhaps matching TRBD1 (6 bases). The CDR3 is 16 amino acids. The V gene lost 6 bases and the J gene lost 4 bases, with 22 bases spanning the gap. The germline CDR1 and CDR2 sequences are SGHKS and YYEKEE (reference sequence). CDR3 protein: CASTHGTPRESTEAFF. CDR3 in DNA: TGTGCCAGCACCCACGGGACACCGAGGGAATCCACTGAAGCTTTCTTT.

The rearrangement joins TRBV4-1 to TRBJ2-3; TRBD2 agrees at 8 bases. V shed 3 bases, J shed 6 bases, and the junction held 5 bases outside the gene matches. This CDR3 has 14 residues. CDR1 is MGHRA, CDR2 YSYEKL, per germline. The CDR3 bases are TGCGCCAGCAGCCAGAGACTAGCGCCGGATACGCAGTATTTT. Translated, it gives CASSQRLAPDTQYF.

This chain uses TRBV7-8 with TRBJ1-1, with unresolved D. Trimming took off 3 bases at V and 6 bases at J, with 11 bases between the two ends. CDR3 length: 13 amino acids. The V gene's germline CDR1 is SGHVS and CDR2 FQNEAQ. The CDR3 here is CASSLEGSPEAFF. CDR3 in DNA: TGTGCCAGCAGCTTGGAAGGGTCGCCTGAAGCTTTCTTT. The full variable domain, in which reference TRBV7-8 and TRBJ1-1 provide the parts outside the CDR3, is GAGVSQSPRYKVAKRGQDVALRCDPISGHVSLFWYQQALGQGPEFLTYFQNEAQLDKSGLPSDRFFAERPEGSVSTLKIQRTQQEDSAVYLCASSLEGSPEAFFGQGTRLTVV.

This sequence joins TRBV5-1 and TRBJ1-5, with 8 nucleotides matching TRBD1. The CDR3 runs to 14 residues. The V gene's germline CDR1 is SGHRS and CDR2 YFSETQ. Losses at the gene ends were 0 bases for V and 7 bases for J; bases not matched to a gene: 3. CDR3 coding DNA: TGCGCCAGCAGCTTGGAGGGGACAGGCCAGCCCCAGCATTTT. It yields the protein CASSLEGTGQPQHF.

The chain recombines TRBV14 with TRBJ2-5; no firm D call. Germline-derived CDR1 and CDR2 are SGHDN and FVKESK. This CDR3 is built from 13 residues. Trimming removed 2 bases from V and 5 bases from J, with 9 bases in between. CDR3 amino acids: CASSQQVLETQYF. CDR3 coding DNA: TGTGCCAGCAGCCAACAGGTTTTGGAGACCCAGTACTTC. The whole variable domain, filled in from reference TRBV14 and TRBJ2-5, reads EAGVTQFPSHSVIEKGQTVTLRCDPISGHDNLYWYRRVMGKEIKFLLHFVKESKQDESGMPNNRFLAERTGGTYSTLKVQPAELEDSGVYFCASSQQVLETQYFGPGTRLLVL.

The chain has TRBV2 and TRBJ1-5; possibly TRBD1 for D (5 bases). Germline lookup yields CDR1 SNHLY and CDR2 FYNNEI. The V end lost 0 bases, the J end lost 8 bases, and 14 bases lay between the germline ends. This CDR3 is built from 15 residues. The CDR3 bases are TGTGCCAGCAGTGAAGCGTGGGGGGGATTCGAGCCCCAGCATTTT. Amino acid sequence: CASSEAWGGFEPQHF.

This chain uses TRBV7-8 with TRBJ1-2; perhaps TRBD1 as D (6 bases). Trimming stripped 5 bases from V and 5 bases from J, with 15 bases between. CDR1 is SGHVS and CDR2 is FQNEAQ in the germline V gene. The CDR3 totals 14 residues. The CDR3 region has the DNA TGTGCCAGCAGCGTAGGGGGGGCAGGGTATGGCTACACCTTC. Translating gives CASSVGGAGYGYTF.

The gene calls are TRBV15 and TRBJ2-7, with D possibly being TRBD1 or TRBD2 (5 bases each). With 4 bases removed from V and 2 bases from J, the gap between germline ends came to 15 bases. This CDR3 is built from 15 residues. The germline V gene encodes CDR1 LNHNV and CDR2 YYDKDF (reference sequence). The CDR3 DNA follows: TGTGCCACCAGCAAAGGGACGGGTAGCCCCTACGAGCAGTACTTC. This codes for CATSKGTGSPYEQYF.

The sample holds one count of this clone. The rearrangement links TRBV10-2 to TRBJ1-5, with D perhaps matching TRBD1 (6 bases). The CDR3 totals 16 residues. Trimming pared 8 bases from V and 3 bases from J, leaving 20 bases between. The germline CDR1 and CDR2 sequences are WSHSY and SAAADI. CDR3 in DNA: TGCGCCAGCCTCGAGCCGGGCAGGGGAACCAATCAGCCCCAGCATTTT. Translated: CASLEPGRGTNQPQHF.

This clone occurred once. The V call is TRBV9, the J call TRBJ2-6; a weak D match, TRBD2 (5 bases). CDR1 SGDLS and CDR2 YYNGEE come from the germline V gene. The V end was cut by 3 bases, the J end by 1 base, with 8 bases between. CDR3 length: 15 amino acids. The CDR3 loop is CASSARGSGANVLTF. The CDR3 nucleotides are TGTGCCAGCAGCGCTCGGGGTTCTGGGGCCAACGTCCTGACTTTC. Full variable domain (remainder filled in from reference TRBV9 and TRBJ2-6): DSGVTQTPKHLITATGQRVTLRCSPRSGDLSVYWYQQSLDQGLQFLIQYYNGEERAKGNILERFSAQQFPDLHSELNLSSLELGDSALYFCASSARGSGANVLTFGAGSRLTVL.

The chain combines TRBV6-6 with TRBJ1-1; unclear D gene. Germline V gene data show CDR1 as MNHNY and CDR2 as SVGAGI (reference sequence). The V end was cut by 4 bases, the J end by 2 bases, with 11 bases between. The CDR3 sequence is 14 residues long. The CDR3 reads CASSWGQLNTEAFF. The CDR3 DNA reads as TGTGCCAGCAGTTGGGGTCAACTAAACACTGAAGCTTTCTTT.

The chain is built from TRBV5-4 and TRBJ2-7, with 9 bases lining up with TRBD2. Germline-derived CDR1 and CDR2 are SGHNT and YYREEE (reference sequence). Trimming removed 4 bases from V and 2 bases from J; junction bases left unmatched: 7. CDR3 length: 15 amino acids. The CDR3 nucleotides are TGTGCCAGCAGCGCGGAAGCGGGGGGTCCCTACGAGCAGTACTTC. Encoded protein: CASSAEAGGPYEQYF.

This clone was seen just once. This chain uses TRBV11-2 with TRBJ2-4; D is perhaps TRBD1 (5 bases). V was shortened by 0 bases and J by 9 bases, with 15 bases between the two germline ends. Germline CDR1 and CDR2: SGHAT and FQNNGV. This CDR3 contains 15 residues. For the CDR3, the DNA is TGTGCCAGCAGCTTAGATGACAGCCCAAGGGGCATTCAGTACTTC. Encoded protein: CASSLDDSPRGIQYF.

The chain combines TRBV9 with TRBJ1-6; unclear D gene. Germline CDR1 is SGDLS and CDR2 is YYNGEE. The CDR3 spans 14 residues. V was pared by 4 bases and J by 10 bases, with 15 bases between. CDR3 in DNA: TGTGCCAGCAGCCCTACCGAGGGAAAATCACCCCTCCACTTT. It is translated as CASSPTEGKSPLHF.

V and J are TRBV9 and TRBJ2-2; no firm D call. Germline values: CDR1 SGDLS, CDR2 YYNGEE. CDR3 length: 14 amino acids. The V gene lost 7 bases and the J gene lost 0 bases, with 10 bases spanning the gap. The CDR3 DNA reads TGTGCCAGCGAGTCCCGTACGAACACCGGGGAGCTGTTTTTT. Its protein is CASESRTNTGELFF.

The V gene is TRBV28, the J gene TRBJ1-4; 7 bases map to TRBD1. V was pared by 4 bases and J by 5 bases, with 7 bases of the junction left unmatched. The CDR3 is made up of 15 amino acids. Germline assignment: CDR1 MDHEN and CDR2 SYDVKM. The CDR3 spells CASSSQRQGNEKLFF. CDR3 in DNA: TGTGCCAGCAGTTCTCAAAGACAGGGCAATGAAAAACTGTTTTTT.

The chain joins TRBV4-1 to TRBJ2-5, with no clear D. CDR1 is MGHRA, CDR2 YSYEKL, per germline. V lost 1 base and J lost 4, with 10 bases in between. This CDR3 contains 14 residues. CDR3 sequence: CASSQGPPGETQYF. In nucleotides, the CDR3 is TGCGCCAGCAGCCAAGGCCCCCCAGGAGAGACCCAGTACTTC.

The chain joins TRBV12-5 to TRBJ1-6; unclear D gene. This CDR3 is built from 13 residues. CDR1 is LGHNT, CDR2 FRNRAP, per germline. V was pared by 6 bases and J by 6 bases, with 9 bases between. CDR3 DNA sequence: TGTGCTAGTGGACCAAACGTTAATTCACCCCTCCACTTT. Amino acids: CASGPNVNSPLHF.

The chain recombines TRBV6-6 with TRBJ2-2; D could derive from TRBD1 or TRBD2 (6 bases each). The CDR3 spans 15 residues. V was pared by 4 bases and J by 4 bases, with 13 bases between. Looked up from germline, CDR1 is MNHNY and CDR2 is SVGAGI (reference sequence). Here the CDR3 DNA reads TGTGCCAGCAGTTGGGGGCAGGGAGGCACCGGGGAGCTGTTTTTT. This encodes CASSWGQGGTGELFF.

The V gene is TRBV11-1, the J gene TRBJ2-2; D is possibly TRBD2 (6 bases). V shed 1 base and J shed 0 bases, with 9 bases lying between them. This CDR3 is built from 16 residues. CDR1 and CDR2 from the germline V gene are SGHAT and FQDESV (reference sequence). This CDR3 is CASSLVTGANTGELFF. The CDR3 DNA is TGTGCCAGCAGCTTAGTAACGGGGGCGAACACCGGGGAGCTGTTTTTT.

The chain recombines TRBV7-2 with TRBJ2-3, with TRBD1 identical over 9 bases. This CDR3 spans 17 amino acids. Germline V gene data show CDR1 as SGHTA and CDR2 as FQGNSA. J was trimmed by 4 bases and V by 0 bases; bases with no gene match: 8. CDR3 residues: CASSLAAGQGTADTQYF. As DNA, the CDR3 is TGTGCCAGCAGCTTAGCCGCCGGACAGGGGACGGCAGATACGCAGTATTTT.

A few counts support this clone. The rearrangement links TRBV7-2 to TRBJ2-2; D is perhaps TRBD2 (5 bases). V lost 8 bases to trimming and J lost 6 bases, with 19 bases between them. CDR3 size: 15 residues. Germline-derived CDR1 and CDR2 are SGHTA and FQGNSA. The CDR3 spells CASGPELVGAGELFF. For the CDR3, the DNA is TGTGCCAGCGGCCCCGAACTAGTTGGTGCCGGGGAGCTGTTTTTT.

The V and J genes are TRBV10-3 and TRBJ1-1; TRBD1 is a possible D gene (6 bases). The CDR3 extends over 16 amino acids. Trimming removed 1 base at V and 1 base at J, with 13 bases between. CDR1 is ENHRY, CDR2 SYGVKD, per germline. CDR3 amino acids: CAISELPGHTNTEAFF. CDR3 DNA sequence: TGTGCCATCAGTGAGTTACCGGGACATACGAACACTGAAGCTTTCTTT.

V and J are TRBV6-1 and TRBJ1-5; no definite D call. V gave up 6 bases and J gave up 5 bases, with 5 bases separating them. The germline CDR1 and CDR2 sequences are MNHNS and SASEGT. The CDR3 length is 11 residues. This CDR3 reads CASSVDQPQHF. As DNA, the CDR3 is TGTGCCAGCAGCGTCGATCAGCCCCAGCATTTT.

The DNA for the CDR3 is TGTGCCAGCGACAGAACAGGGAACACTGAAGCTTTCTTT. Its protein is CASDRTGNTEAFF. The genes are TRBV6-1 and TRBJ1-1; maybe TRBD1 (5 bases). V was trimmed by 8 bases and J by 1 base, leaving 11 bases between them. The CDR3 runs 13 residues. Germline CDR1 is MNHNS and CDR2 is SASEGT.

To note about this clone: Other DNA sequences in the same sample also yield this CDR3. This sequence joins TRBV5-1 and TRBJ1-1, with D unclear. The CDR3 length is 12 residues. Germline V gene lookup returns CDR1 SGHRS and CDR2 YFSETQ. V was cut by 0 bases and J by 3 bases, with 3 bases left in between. The CDR3: CASSLVDTEAFF. The CDR3 DNA follows: TGCGCCAGCAGCTTGGTGGACACTGAAGCTTTCTTT.

The chain uses TRBV6-5 and TRBJ2-2, with TRBD1 matching over 9 bases. The CDR3 consists of 15 residues. CDR1 is MNHEY, CDR2 SVGAGI, per germline. Trimming took 7 bases from V and 7 from J; bases not matched to a gene: 10. Here the CDR3 reads CASNQQGATVGELFF. Here the CDR3 DNA reads TGTGCCAGCAACCAACAGGGGGCGACGGTCGGGGAGCTGTTTTTT.